This TCR beta chain is from a study of T cell responses to AZD1222 COVID-19 vaccine. Whole-study context: Combined were second doses at about 4 or about 12 weeks.

This CDR3 has 14 residues. CDR1 is SGHTA, CDR2 FQGTGA, per germline. Trimming left V 4 bases short and J 1 base short, with 10 bases between. Overall study results and limits: Sampling that yielded the repertoires occurred only after the peak T cell response.

On this clone: What it binds is unknown.

TCRdb's copy holds only in-frame clones and misses some; the assay was immunoSEQ multiplex PCR. The profile shows roughly 120,000 clones, around 90% of them singletons. The TCR was taken from an adult in good health. The gene calls are TRBV7-3 and TRBJ1-1, with TRBD1 as a possible D gene (5 bases). The specimen was peripheral blood, collected on day 0 of AZD1222 vaccination. The CDR3 DNA follows: TGTGCCAGCAGCTCCAACGGGGGGAACACTGAAGCTTTCTTT. Its translation is CASSSNGGNTEAFF.